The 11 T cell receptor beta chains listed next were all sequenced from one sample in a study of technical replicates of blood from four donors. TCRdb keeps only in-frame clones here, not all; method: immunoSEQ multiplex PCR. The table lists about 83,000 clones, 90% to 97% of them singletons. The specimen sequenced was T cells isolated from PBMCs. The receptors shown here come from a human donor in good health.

This chain's CDR3 is CASSESWGGYNTEAFF. The CDR3 DNA reads TGCGCCAGCAGTGAGTCTTGGGGAGGGTACAACACTGAAGCTTTCTTT. The chain joins TRBV10-2 to TRBJ1-1; D uncertain. The CDR3 consists of 16 residues. V dropped 0 bases and J dropped 2 bases, with 13 bases sitting between them. Germline V gene sequence: CDR1 WSHSY, CDR2 SAAADI.

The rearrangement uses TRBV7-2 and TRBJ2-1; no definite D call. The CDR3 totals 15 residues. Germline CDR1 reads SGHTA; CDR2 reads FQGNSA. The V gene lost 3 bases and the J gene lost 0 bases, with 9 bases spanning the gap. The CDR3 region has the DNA TGTGCCAGCAGCTTTAACGCAGGCTCCTACAATGAGCAGTTCTTC. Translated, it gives CASSFNAGSYNEQFF.

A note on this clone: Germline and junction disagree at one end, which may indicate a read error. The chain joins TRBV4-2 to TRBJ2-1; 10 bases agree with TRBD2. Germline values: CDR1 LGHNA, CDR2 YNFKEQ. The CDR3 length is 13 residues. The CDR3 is CASSQDNGLAVIF. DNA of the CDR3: TGTGCCAGCAGCCAAGATAATGGACTAGCGGTTATCTTC.

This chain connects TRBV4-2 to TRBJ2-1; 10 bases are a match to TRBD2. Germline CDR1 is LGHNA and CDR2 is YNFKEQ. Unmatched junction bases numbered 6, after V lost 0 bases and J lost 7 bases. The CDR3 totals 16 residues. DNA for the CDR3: TGTGCCAGCAGCCAAGACCCAGCGGGAGGGGGGAATGAGCAGTTCTTC. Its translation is CASSQDPAGGGNEQFF.

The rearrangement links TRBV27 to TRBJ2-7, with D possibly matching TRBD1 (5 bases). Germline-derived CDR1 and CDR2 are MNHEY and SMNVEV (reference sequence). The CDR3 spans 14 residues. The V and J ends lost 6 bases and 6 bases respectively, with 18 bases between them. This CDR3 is CASSDVRTPGEQYF. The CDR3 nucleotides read TGTGCCAGCAGCGATGTTCGGACACCGGGCGAGCAGTACTTC.

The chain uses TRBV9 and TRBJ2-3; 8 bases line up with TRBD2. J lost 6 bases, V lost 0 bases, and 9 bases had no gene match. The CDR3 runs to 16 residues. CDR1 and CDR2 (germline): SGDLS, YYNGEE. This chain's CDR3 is CASSVVGTRVWDTQYF. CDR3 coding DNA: TGTGCCAGCAGCGTAGTAGGGACTAGGGTATGGGATACGCAGTATTTT. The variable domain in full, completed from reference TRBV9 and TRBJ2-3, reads DSGVTQTPKHLITATGQRVTLRCSPRSGDLSVYWYQQSLDQGLQFLIQYYNGEERAKGNILERFSAQQFPDLHSELNLSSLELGDSALYFCASSVVGTRVWDTQYFGPGTRLTVL.

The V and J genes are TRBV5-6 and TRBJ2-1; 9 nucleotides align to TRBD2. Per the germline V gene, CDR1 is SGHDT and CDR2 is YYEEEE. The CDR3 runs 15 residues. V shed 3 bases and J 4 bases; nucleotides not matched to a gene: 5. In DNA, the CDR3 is TGTGCCAGCAGCTCGATGACTAGCGGTTACAATGAGCAGTTCTTC. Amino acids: CASSSMTSGYNEQFF.

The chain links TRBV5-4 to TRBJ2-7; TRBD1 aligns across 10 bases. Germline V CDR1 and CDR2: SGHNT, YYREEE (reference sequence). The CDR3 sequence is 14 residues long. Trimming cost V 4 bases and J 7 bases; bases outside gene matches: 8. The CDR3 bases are TGTGCCAGCAGCCCAAGACAGGGGGCTGAAGAGCAGTACTTC. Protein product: CASSPRQGAEEQYF.

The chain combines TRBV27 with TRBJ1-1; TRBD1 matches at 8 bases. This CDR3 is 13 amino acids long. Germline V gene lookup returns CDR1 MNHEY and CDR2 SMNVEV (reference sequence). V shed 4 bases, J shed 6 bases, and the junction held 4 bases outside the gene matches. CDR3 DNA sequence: TGTGCCAGCAGTTCGGGACAGGTTCCTGAAGCTTTCTTT. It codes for CASSSGQVPEAFF.

The CDR3 nucleotides are TGTGCCAGTGGAGCAGGGTCCGGACCCTTCTACGAGCAGTACTTC. It specifies CASGAGSGPFYEQYF. The chain couples TRBV19 to TRBJ2-7; D is perhaps TRBD1 (5 bases). The CDR3 extends over 15 amino acids. Germline CDR1 and CDR2: LNHDA and SQIVND (reference sequence). V was trimmed by 8 bases and J by 3 bases, leaving 20 bases between them.

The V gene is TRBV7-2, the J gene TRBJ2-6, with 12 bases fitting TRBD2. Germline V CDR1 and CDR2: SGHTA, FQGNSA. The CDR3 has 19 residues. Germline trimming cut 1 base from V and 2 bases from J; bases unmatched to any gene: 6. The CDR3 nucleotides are TGTGCCAGCAGCTTAGTACTAGCGGGAGGATCGGCTGGGGCCAACGTCCTGACTTTC. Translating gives CASSLVLAGGSAGANVLTF.